Reported below is one T cell receptor beta chain. Its antigen is as yet unknown. Genomic DNA of each subset was evenly split across several immunoSEQ plates. TCRdb keeps only in-frame clones here, not all; method: immunoSEQ multiplex PCR. The table lists 1.5 million to 2.5 million clones, over 85% of them singletons, with roughly 1% in the top ten. From germline, CDR1 is LGHNA and CDR2 YSLEER. The V end lost 0 bases, the J end lost 7 bases, and 16 bases lay between the germline ends. There are 16 residues in the CDR3. This specimen comes from a study of shared clonotypes between healthy human individuals. Study context: The plates for each donor numbered three CD4 naive, three CD4 memory, two CD8 naive and one CD8 memory. Overall study findings and caveats: Among the subsets, naive ones generally showed larger estimated richness than memory ones. Clonotypes that were shared across a few donors made up roughly 5% of naive CD4 clonotypes.

CD8 cells regarded as naive lacked CD45RO, were positively chosen for CCR7, and omitted terminally differentiated effector memory CD45RA+ cells. This rearrangement joins TRBV4-3 to TRBJ1-5; D gene uncertain. Specimen: naive CD8+ T cells sorted from blood. The sequence was obtained from a young man in good health. Here the CDR3 DNA reads TGCGCCAGCAGCCAAGATCGGGGTTTCTACGGACAGCCCCAGCATTTT. Translating it yields CASSQDRGFYGQPQHF.